A single sample gave rise to the 6 T cell receptor beta chains below, sequenced in a study of T cell repertoires in cytomegalovirus infection. TCRdb reprocessed the reads via MiXCR and lists one record per CDR3 protein. The table shows around 210,000 distinct CDR3 sequences, with 6.5% occurring only once. Source material: PBMCs. The receptors stem from a human donor in good health (CMV status not recorded). Some clones in this sample may be carry-over from other donors' samples.

This clonotype was counted ten times or more. V is TRBV7-2 and J is TRBJ1-2; no clear D gene. This CDR3 contains 16 residues. Trimming cost V 2 bases and J 4 bases, with 17 bases left between them. Per the germline V gene, CDR1 is SGHTA and CDR2 is FQGNSA. In DNA, the CDR3 is TGTGCCAGCAGCTTATCGGCAGTTCCAGCCCCCTATGGCTACACCTTC. This encodes CASSLSAVPAPYGYTF.

Many counts were recorded for this clonotype. The chain combines TRBV6-5 with TRBJ2-1; TRBD1 is a possible D gene (7 bases). The CDR3 totals 16 residues. V dropped 5 bases and J dropped 5 bases, with 19 bases sitting between them. Germline CDR1 is MNHEY and CDR2 is SVGAGI. CDR3 protein: CASSLRGAPQHNEQFF. The CDR3 DNA is TGTGCCAGCAGTCTCAGGGGGGCCCCACAACACAATGAGCAGTTCTTC.

This clonotype was recorded many times. The chain links TRBV6-1 to TRBJ1-4; D not resolved. V lost 5 bases, J lost 5 bases, and 12 bases lay in between. The CDR3 totals 14 residues. CDR1 and CDR2 from the germline V gene are MNHNS and SASEGT. The CDR3 loop is CASSPFGVNEKLFF. The CDR3 bases are TGTGCCAGCAGTCCGTTTGGGGTCAATGAAAAACTGTTTTTT.

A few counts support this clonotype. The J gene is TRBJ2-5, the V gene TRBV20-1; tentatively, D is TRBD2 (5 bases). Germline V gives CDR1 DFQATT, CDR2 SNEGSKA (reference sequence). V was trimmed by 6 bases and J by 7 bases, leaving 24 bases between them. The CDR3 is 15 amino acids. CDR3 region: CSAWGTETVRGTQYF. CDR3 nucleotide sequence: TGCAGTGCATGGGGAACAGAAACCGTCCGGGGGACCCAGTACTTC.

This clonotype was detected many times. The chain employs TRBV29-1 and TRBJ2-1; 15 nucleotides align to TRBD2. V trimming: 3 bases; J trimming: 6 bases; junction bases outside the gene matches: 6. The CDR3 covers 16 residues. Germline lookup yields CDR1 SQVTM and CDR2 ANQGSEA. CDR3 sequence: CSVERGLAGGRNEQFF. CDR3 bases: TGCAGCGTTGAGAGAGGACTAGCGGGGGGGCGCAATGAGCAGTTCTTC.

This clonotype was detected many times. This chain connects TRBV7-2 to TRBJ1-2, with D unclear. In germline, CDR1 is SGHTA, CDR2 FQGNSA. The CDR3 has 14 amino acids. Trimming cost V 1 base and J 4 bases, with 10 bases left between them. The CDR3 sequence: CASSLVQNSYGYTF. The CDR3 region has the DNA TGTGCCAGCAGCTTAGTCCAGAATAGCTATGGCTACACCTTC.